What follows describes a single TCR beta chain. Its specificity is not known. This record comes from a study of T cell responses to AZD1222 COVID-19 vaccine. About the research overall: Analyses pooled second doses at about 4 or about 12 weeks. Study-level points and caveats: The donor cohort was predominantly white British with a female majority, and clonal diversity may have been underestimated.

Sequencing was performed with immunoSEQ multiplex PCR; in TCRdb, only in-frame clones are kept and a portion is missing. The sample comprises 80,000 or so clones, about 85% of which are singletons, and approximately 1.6% rests with the top ten. Trimming at V came to 2 bases and at J to 1 base, leaving 4 bases not matched to a gene. The CDR3 has 16 residues. Per the germline V gene, CDR1 is SGHAT and CDR2 is FQNNGV. The source was peripheral blood, collected on day 0 of AZD1222 vaccination. The rearrangement joins TRBV11-2 to TRBJ2-1; TRBD2 aligns across 8 bases. This receptor was obtained from an adult in good health. The CDR3 loop reads CASSLRSSGSYNEQFF. The CDR3 nucleotides are TGTGCCAGCAGCTTAAGGTCTAGCGGGTCCTACAATGAGCAGTTCTTC.